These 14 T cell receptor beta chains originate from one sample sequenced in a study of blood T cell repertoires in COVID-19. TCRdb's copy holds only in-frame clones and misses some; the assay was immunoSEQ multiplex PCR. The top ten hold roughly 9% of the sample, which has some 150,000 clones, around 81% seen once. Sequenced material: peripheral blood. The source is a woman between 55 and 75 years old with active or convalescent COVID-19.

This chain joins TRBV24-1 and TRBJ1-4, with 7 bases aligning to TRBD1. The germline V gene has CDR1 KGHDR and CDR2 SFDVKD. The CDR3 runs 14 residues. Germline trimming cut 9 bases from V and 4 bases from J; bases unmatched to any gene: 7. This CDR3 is CATDTDRSNEKLFF. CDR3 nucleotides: TGTGCCACCGATACGGACAGGAGTAATGAAAAACTGTTTTTT.

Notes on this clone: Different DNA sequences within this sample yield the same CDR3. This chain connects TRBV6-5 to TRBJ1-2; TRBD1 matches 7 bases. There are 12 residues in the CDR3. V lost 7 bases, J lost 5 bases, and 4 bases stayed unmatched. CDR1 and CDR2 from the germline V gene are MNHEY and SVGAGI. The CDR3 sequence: CASTGTVYGYTF. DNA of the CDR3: TGTGCCAGCACCGGGACAGTGTATGGCTACACCTTC.

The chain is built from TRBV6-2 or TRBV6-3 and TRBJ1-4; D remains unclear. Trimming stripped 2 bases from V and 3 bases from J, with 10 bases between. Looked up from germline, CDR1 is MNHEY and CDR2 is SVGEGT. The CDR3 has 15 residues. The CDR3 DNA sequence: TGTGCCAGCAGTTACCTAGTAGGATCTAATGAAAAACTGTTTTTT. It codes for CASSYLVGSNEKLFF.

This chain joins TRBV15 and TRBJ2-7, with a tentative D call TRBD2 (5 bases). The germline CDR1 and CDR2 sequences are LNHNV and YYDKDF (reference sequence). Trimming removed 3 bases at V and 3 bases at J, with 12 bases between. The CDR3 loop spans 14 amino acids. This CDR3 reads CATSSGVSHYEQYF. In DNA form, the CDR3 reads TGTGCCACCAGCAGCGGGGTCAGCCACTACGAGCAGTACTTC.

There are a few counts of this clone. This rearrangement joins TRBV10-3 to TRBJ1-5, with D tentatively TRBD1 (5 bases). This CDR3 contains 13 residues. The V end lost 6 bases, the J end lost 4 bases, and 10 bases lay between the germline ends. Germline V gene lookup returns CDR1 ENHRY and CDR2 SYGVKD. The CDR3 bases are TGTGCCATCAGGGGGGGGAAGAATCAGCCCCAGCATTTT. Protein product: CAIRGGKNQPQHF.

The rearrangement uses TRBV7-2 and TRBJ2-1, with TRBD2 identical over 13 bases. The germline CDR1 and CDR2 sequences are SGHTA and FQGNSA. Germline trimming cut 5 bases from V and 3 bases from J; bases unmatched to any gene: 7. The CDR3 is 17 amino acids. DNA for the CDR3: TGTGCCAGCAGCCCCCGGGGACTAGCGGGGTACTACAATGAGCAGTTCTTC. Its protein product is CASSPRGLAGYYNEQFF.

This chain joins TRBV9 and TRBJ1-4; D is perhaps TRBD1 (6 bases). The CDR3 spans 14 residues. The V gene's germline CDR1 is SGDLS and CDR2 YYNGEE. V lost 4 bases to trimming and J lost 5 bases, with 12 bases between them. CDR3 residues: CASSQDSLNEKLFF. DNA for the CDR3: TGTGCCAGCAGCCAGGACAGCCTGAATGAAAAACTGTTTTTT.

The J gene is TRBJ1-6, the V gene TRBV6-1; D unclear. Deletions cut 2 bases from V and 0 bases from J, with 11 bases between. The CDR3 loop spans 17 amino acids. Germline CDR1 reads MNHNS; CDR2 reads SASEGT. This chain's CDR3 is CASSESQAYSYNSPLHF. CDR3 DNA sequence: TGTGCCAGCAGTGAAAGCCAGGCTTACTCCTATAATTCACCCCTCCACTTT.

In nucleotides, the CDR3 is TGTGCCAGCACAACCGGGACAGCTGGAAACACCATATATTTT. It specifies CASTTGTAGNTIYF. The chain recombines TRBV7-8 with TRBJ1-3, with 7 bases identical to TRBD1. The V gene's germline CDR1 is SGHVS and CDR2 FQNEAQ. The V gene end was trimmed by 7 bases and the J gene end by 2 bases; junction bases not matched to a gene: 5. The CDR3 loop spans 14 amino acids.

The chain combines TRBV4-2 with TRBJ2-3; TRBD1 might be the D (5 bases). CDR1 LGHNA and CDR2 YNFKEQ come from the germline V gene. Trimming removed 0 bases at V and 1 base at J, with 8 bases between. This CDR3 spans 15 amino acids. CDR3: CASSQESRGTDTQYF. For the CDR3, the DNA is TGTGCCAGCAGCCAAGAATCCAGGGGCACAGATACGCAGTATTTT.

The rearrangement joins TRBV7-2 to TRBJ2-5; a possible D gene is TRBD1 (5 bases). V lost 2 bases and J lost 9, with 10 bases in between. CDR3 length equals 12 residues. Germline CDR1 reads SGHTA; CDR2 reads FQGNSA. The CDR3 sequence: CASSLKGLSQYF. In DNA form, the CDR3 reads TGTGCCAGCAGCTTAAAGGGGCTGTCCCAGTACTTC.

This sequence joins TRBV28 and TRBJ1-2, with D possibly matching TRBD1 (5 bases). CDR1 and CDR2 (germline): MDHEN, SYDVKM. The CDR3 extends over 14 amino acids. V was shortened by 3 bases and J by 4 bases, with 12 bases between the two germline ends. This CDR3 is CASSLGRSFYGYTF. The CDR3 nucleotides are TGTGCCAGCAGTTTGGGGCGGTCCTTCTATGGCTACACCTTC.

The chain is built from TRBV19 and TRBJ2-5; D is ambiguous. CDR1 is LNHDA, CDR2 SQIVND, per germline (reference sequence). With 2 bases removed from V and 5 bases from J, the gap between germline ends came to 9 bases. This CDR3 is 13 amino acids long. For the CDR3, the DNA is TGTGCCAGTAGTATAAACCTCAGGGAGACCCAGTACTTC. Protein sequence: CASSINLRETQYF. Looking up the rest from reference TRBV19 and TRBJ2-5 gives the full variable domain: DGGITQSPKYLFRKEGQNVTLSCEQNLNHDAMYWYRQDPGQGLRLIYYSQIVNDFQKGDIAEGYSVSREKKESFPLTVTSAQKNPTAFYLCASSINLRETQYFGPGTRLLVL.

CDR3 nucleotide sequence: TGTGCCATCAGTTCCCGGGTCCCGGTAGAGACCCTCCACTTT. Its translation: CAISSRVPVETLHF. The J gene is TRBJ1-6, the V gene TRBV10-3; no reliable D call. This CDR3 is 14 amino acids long. The germline V gene has CDR1 ENHRY and CDR2 SYGVKD. Trimming left V 5 bases short and J 14 bases short, with 19 bases between.